A selection of T cell receptor beta chains follows, all from one sample in a study of blood T cell repertoires in COVID-19. The data were produced by immunoSEQ multiplex PCR, yet TCRdb's version contains in-frame clones alone and is incomplete. The table records 15,000 to 20,000 clones, roughly 89% of them present only once. Sequences were obtained from peripheral blood. These TCRs come from a man between 60 and 75 years old with active COVID-19. Both conserved end residues are part of each CDR3. D genes are given only for firm matches. Clone size appears in some rows only: once, few, many, or a class for an expanded clone.

>-|TRBV5-4|-|TRBJ1-2
TGTGCCAGCAGCTACGGGGGCTACACCTTC
CASSYGGYTF
>-|TRBV7-2|-|TRBJ1-4
TGTGCCAGCAGCTTCGGGGGTTATAATGAAAAACTGTTTTTT
CASSFGGYNEKLFF
>TRBD1|TRBV12-5|-|TRBJ1-1
TGTGCTAGTGGTTTGCTCGGACAGGGGGCGACTGAAGCTTTCTTT
CASGLLGQGATEAFF
>-|TRBV28|-|TRBJ1-6
TGTGCCAGCAGCCCAAGCGACAGCGACTTATATTATAATTCACCCCTCCACTTT
CASSPSDSDLYYNSPLHF
>-|TRBV10-3|-|TRBJ2-2
TGTGCCATCAGTGAAGGCTTCACCGAGGGAACCGGGGAGCTGTTTTTT
CAISEGFTEGTGELFF
>-|TRBV11-2|-|TRBJ1-2
TGTGCCAGCACCTGGGGGGGTTATGGCTACACCTTC
CASTWGGYGYTF
>-|TRBV12-1|-|TRBJ1-1
TGTGCCAACCCGGGACAGGGAATGGAGAACACTGAAGCTTTCTTT
CANPGQGMENTEAFF
>-|TRBV5-5|-|TRBJ2-1
TGTGCCAGCAGCTTGGCCATCAATGAGCAGTTCTTC
CASSLAINEQFF
>-|TRBV6-5|-|TRBJ2-3
TGTGCCAGCCAAGACAGGCGCACAGATACGCAGTATTTT
CASQDRRTDTQYF
>-|TRBV3-1/TRBV3-2|few|TRBJ2-5
TGTGCCAGCAGCCACCTCCAAGAGACCCAGTACTTC
CASSHLQETQYF
>TRBD2|TRBV7-9|-|TRBJ2-5
TGTGCCAGCAGCTCCTGGCTAGCGGGCGGGGAGACCCAGTACTTC
CASSSWLAGGETQYF
>TRBD1|TRBV5-1|-|TRBJ2-6
TGCGCCAGCAGTATCGGACAGGGTTATGGCGGGGCCAACGTCCTGACTTTC
CASSIGQGYGGANVLTF
>-|TRBV5-1|once|TRBJ2-5
TGCGCCAGCACCGAGGGAACTAGCACACAAGAGACCCAGTACTTC
CASTEGTSTQETQYF
>-|TRBV29-1|-|TRBJ1-1
TGCAGCGTTCAGGCGGGCACTGAAGCTTTCTTT
CSVQAGTEAFF
>TRBD1|TRBV19|once|TRBJ1-2
TGTGCCAGTAGCCGGACAGGTACTGGCTACACCTTC
CASSRTGTGYTF
>TRBD1|TRBV6-4|-|TRBJ1-1
TGTGCCAGCAGTGGAAGTCCCGGGACAGGGCCTCCAATCGCAGCTTTCTTT
CASSGSPGTGPPIAAFF
>-|TRBV7-2|once|TRBJ1-3
TGTGCCAGCAGCCACGCTTTGGGGGTCGGGGGTGACACCATATATTTT
CASSHALGVGGDTIYF
>TRBD2|TRBV6-4|once|TRBJ2-1
TGTGCCAGCAGTGACTCGGGCGGGGGAGATGAGCAGTTCTTC
CASSDSGGGDEQFF
>-|TRBV4-2|-|TRBJ1-1
TGTGCCAGCAGCCAAGATTCGGACATAGAAGCTTTCTTT
CASSQDSDIEAFF
>-|TRBV5-1|-|TRBJ1-3
TGCGCCAGCAGCTTGTTCGGGGAGAGCTCTGGAAACACCATATATTTT
CASSLFGESSGNTIYF
>TRBD1|TRBV2|-|TRBJ2-3
TGTGCCGTCCAAGGACAGGGTATTACGCAGTATTTT
CAVQGQGITQYF
>-|TRBV7-3|-|TRBJ1-5
TGTGCCAGCAGCGCCGAAAGAGATCAGCCCCAGCATTTT
CASSAERDQPQHF
>-|TRBV14|-|TRBJ1-2
TGTGCCAGCAGCCAAGGTGTCAGGAACTATGGCTACACCTTC
CASSQGVRNYGYTF
>-|TRBV21-1|-|TRBJ2-2
TGTGCCAGCAGCAAAGTCGGTGGCGAACACCGGGGAGCTGTTTTT
CASSKVGGEHRGAVF
>-|TRBV18|-|TRBJ1-3
TGTGCCAGCTCACCGTTATCAGGGTCCTCTGGAAACACCATATATTTT
CASSPLSGSSGNTIYF
>TRBD1|TRBV11-2|-|TRBJ1-6
TGTGCCAGCAGCCTGGGACAGATCACTACCCTAACTAATTCACCCCTCCACTTT
CASSLGQITTLTNSPLHF
>TRBD1|TRBV6-5|-|TRBJ1-1
TGTGCCAGCAGTTTCGTGACAGGGAGCACTGAAGCTTTCTTT
CASSFVTGSTEAFF
>-|TRBV3-1/TRBV3-2|-|TRBJ1-2
TGTGCCAGCAGCCACTCCCTTGGGGGCAGGAACTATGGCTACACCTTC
CASSHSLGGRNYGYTF
>-|TRBV6-5|-|TRBJ1-1
TGTGCCAGCAGGCAAGGGGGGAACACTGAAGCTTTCTTT
CASRQGGNTEAFF
>-|TRBV27|-|TRBJ2-7
TGTGCCAGCCCCATTCCCGATTGTGGGAGGTACGAGCAGTACTTC
CASPIPDCGRYEQYF
>-|TRBV2|-|TRBJ1-2
TGTGCCAGCAGTAGGGCAGGGGAGGGTGGCTACACCTTC
CASSRAGEGGYTF
>-|TRBV5-5|-|TRBJ1-2
TGTGCCAGCAATATCGGCGGGGGGAGGAACTATGGCTACACCTTC
CASNIGGGRNYGYTF
>-|TRBV11-2|-|TRBJ2-3
TGTGCCAGCAGCTTAGGTCCCTTCGGGACAGATACGCAGTATTTT
CASSLGPFGTDTQYF
>-|TRBV3-1/TRBV3-2|-|TRBJ1-1
TGTGCCAGCAGCCAAAACCGGGGGGCTCGACCTGAAGCTTTCTTT
CASSQNRGARPEAFF
>-|TRBV18|-|TRBJ2-2
TGTGCCAGCTCACCATACGGTGCCGGGGAGCTGTTTTTT
CASSPYGAGELFF
>-|TRBV19|-|TRBJ2-1
TGTGCCAGTAGTATAGGAGGGGGGGGAATGTATGAGCAGTTCTTC
CASSIGGGGMYEQFF
>TRBD1|TRBV2|-|TRBJ2-5
TGTGCCAGCAGTGCGAGACAGGGGATTCAAGGGACCCAGTACTTC
CASSARQGIQGTQYF
>TRBD1|TRBV12-3/TRBV12-4|-|TRBJ2-1
TGTGCCAGCAGTGGGGACAGGGGAAATGAGCAGTTCTTC
CASSGDRGNEQFF
>TRBD2|TRBV2|-|TRBJ2-1
TGTGCCAGCACCGGACTAGCGGGGCCCAGTGAGCAGTTCTTC
CASTGLAGPSEQFF
>-|TRBV4-2|-|TRBJ2-6
TGTGCCAGCAGCCAAGAGAGTCAGGGTGCTTTGGGGGCCAACGTCCTGACTTTC
CASSQESQGALGANVLTF
>-|TRBV5-4|-|TRBJ2-1
TGTGCCAGCAGTCAACAGGGACAAACCTACAATGAGCAGTTCTTC
CASSQQGQTYNEQFF
>-|TRBV5-6|-|TRBJ2-3
TGTGCCAGCAGCTTCCAGGGAATAGATACGCAGTATTTT
CASSFQGIDTQYF
>TRBD2|TRBV12-5|-|TRBJ2-1
TGTGCTAGTGGTTTACTTGGCGGGGGAGAGAATGAGCAGTTCTTC
CASGLLGGGENEQFF
>-|TRBV10-1|-|TRBJ2-2
TGCGCCAGCAGTGAGCCCCCATTGACCGGGGAGCTGTTTTTT
CASSEPPLTGELFF
>TRBD2|TRBV2|-|TRBJ2-5
TGTGCCAGCAGTGAATTCGGCGGGGGTTCTTCTGGGACCCAGTACTTC
CASSEFGGGSSGTQYF
>-|TRBV18|-|TRBJ1-5
TGTGCCAGCTCACCGACTCGATCAGTTAGCAATCAGCCCCAGCATTTT
CASSPTRSVSNQPQHF
>-|TRBV3-1/TRBV3-2|-|TRBJ1-4
TGTGCCAGCAGCCAAGGGGAGTACGGGGATGAAAAACTGTTTTTT
CASSQGEYGDEKLFF
>-|TRBV7-9|-|TRBJ1-2
TGTGCCAGCAGCCTCCGACAGGACCCCTCTAACTATGGCTACACCTTC
CASSLRQDPSNYGYTF
>TRBD2|TRBV6-5|-|TRBJ2-1
TGTGCCAGCGTCGCGGGGGTCTCCTACAATGAGCAGTTCTTC
CASVAGVSYNEQFF
>-|TRBV12-3/TRBV12-4|-|TRBJ1-2
TGTGCCAGCAGGCGAGGGTTGGGCTATGGCTACACCTTC
CASRRGLGYGYTF
>-|TRBV29-1|-|TRBJ2-7
TGCAGCGTTGAAGATTTCGGCTACGAGCAGTACTTC
CSVEDFGYEQYF
>-|TRBV5-1|-|TRBJ2-3
TGCGCCAGCAGCTCCAAGCGAGGGGGAGATACGCAGTATTTT
CASSSKRGGDTQYF
>-|TRBV6-2/TRBV6-3|-|TRBJ2-7
TGTGCCAGCAGTTACTTCACCTACGAGCAGTACTTC
CASSYFTYEQYF
>-|TRBV14|-|TRBJ1-3
TGTGCCAGCAGCCAAGATCTCCTTTCTGGAAACACCATATATTTT
CASSQDLLSGNTIYF
>-|TRBV28|-|TRBJ2-3
TGTGCCAGCAGTTTAGGAGGGGTGACAGATACGCAGTATTTT
CASSLGGVTDTQYF
>-|TRBV18|once|TRBJ1-4
TGTGCCAGCTCACCCAGTCCGGGAAATGAAAAACTGTTTTTT
CASSPSPGNEKLFF
>TRBD1|TRBV5-6|-|TRBJ1-1
TGTGCCAGCAGCTTATTATCGGGACAGGGGTCCCCCTACACTGAAGCTTTCTTT
CASSLLSGQGSPYTEAFF